This is a list of T cell receptor beta chains from one sample in a study of preoperative IRX-2 immunotherapy in early breast cancer. Only in-frame clones appear in the TCRdb table, and some are missing; sequencing was by immunoSEQ multiplex PCR. This sample has around 57,000 clones, with less than 95% found just once. Sampling was performed from a patient treated with IRX-2 immunotherapy. These TCRs come from a human donor with breast cancer. The CDR3 runs from the conserved cysteine through the conserved F or W. The D gene is left open where the match is weak. The size field is filled for only some rows; it gives once, few, many or a size class.

j_call | v_call | clone_size | d_call | cdr3_aa | cdr3_nt
TRBJ2-7 | TRBV7-3 | . | . | CASSLGVSYEQYF | TGTGCCAGCAGCCTGGGCGTCTCCTACGAGCAGTACTTC
TRBJ2-7 | TRBV14 | . | . | CASSLEYIASYEQYF | TGTGCCAGCAGCCTAGAGTACATTGCCTCCTACGAGCAGTACTTC
TRBJ2-7 | TRBV7-9 | once | TRBD2 | CASSLVLAGVLYEQYF | TGTGCCAGCAGCTTAGTACTAGCGGGGGTTCTCTACGAGCAGTACTTC
TRBJ1-6 | TRBV30 | . | . | CAWRATTNSPLHF | TGTGCCTGGAGAGCCACCACTAATTCACCCCTCCACTTT
TRBJ2-6 | TRBV7-9 | . | . | CASSLKGGVLISGANVLTF | TGTGCCAGCAGCTTAAAGGGGGGCGTGTTAATCTCTGGGGCCAACGTCCTGACTTTC
TRBJ2-1 | TRBV5-1 | . | . | CASSPRDSYNEQFF | TGCGCCAGCAGCCCCAGGGATTCCTACAATGAGCAGTTCTTC
TRBJ1-2 | TRBV9 | . | . | CASSVRYELGDFYGYTF | TGTGCCAGCAGCGTTCGGTACGAACTGGGGGATTTCTATGGCTACACCTTC
TRBJ1-2 | TRBV28 | . | . | CASSLRGAGTF | TGTGCCAGCAGTTTGAGGGGGGCGGGCACCTTC
TRBJ2-2 | TRBV4-3 | . | . | CASSRILDGAGELFF | TGCGCCAGCAGCCGAATTTTAGACGGCGCCGGGGAGCTGTTTTTT
TRBJ2-7 | TRBV4-2 | . | . | CASSQGLNEQYF | TGTGCCAGCAGCCAGGGACTGAACGAGCAGTACTTC
TRBJ1-4 | TRBV4-3 | . | . | CASSRRTDNEKLFF | TGCGCCAGCAGCAGACGGACAGACAATGAAAAACTGTTTTTT
TRBJ2-1 | TRBV30 | . | TRBD2 | CAWMGTSFEQFF | TGTGCCTGGATGGGGACTAGCTTCGAGCAGTTCTTC
TRBJ2-3 | TRBV6-4 | . | . | CASREGRNTDTQYF | TGTGCCAGCAGAGAGGGGAGAAACACAGATACGCAGTATTTT
TRBJ2-7 | TRBV11-2 | . | . | CASSLEREGDEQYF | TGTGCCAGCAGCTTAGAAAGGGAGGGGGACGAGCAGTACTTC
TRBJ1-2 | TRBV7-2 | . | . | CASSSAGVYGYTF | TGTGCCAGCAGCTCCGCCGGGGTTTATGGCTACACCTTC
TRBJ1-2 | TRBV20-1 | once | . | CSDDILKGYTF | TGCAGCGACGACATATTGAAGGGCTACACCTTC
TRBJ2-7 | TRBV6-9 | . | TRBD1 | CASRKTGLNF | TGTGCCAGCAGGAAGACAGGGTTGAACTTC
TRBJ1-2 | TRBV28 | . | . | CASSWRVGGYTF | TGTGCCAGCAGTTGGCGGGTGGGTGGCTACACCTTC
TRBJ2-1 | TRBV4-2 | . | . | CASSQDSTGEQFF | TGTGCCAGCAGCCAAGATAGTACAGGTGAGCAGTTCTTC
TRBJ1-2 | TRBV28 | . | TRBD1 | CASSLSPGQAAGYTF | TGTGCCAGCAGTCTTTCTCCGGGACAGGCGGCTGGCTACACCTTC
TRBJ1-1 | TRBV20-1 | . | . | CSASRGTEAFF | TGCAGTGCTAGTAGGGGAACTGAAGCTTTCTTT
TRBJ1-2 | TRBV29-1 | . | . | CSVEADNSFGYTF | TGCAGCGTTGAGGCAGACAATTCCTTCGGCTACACCTTC
TRBJ1-1 | TRBV7-2 | . | . | CASSLNSVGLSTLGAFF | TGTGCCAGCAGCTTAAATTCTGTAGGGTTATCCACCCTTGGAGCTTTCTTT
TRBJ2-7 | TRBV11-2 | . | . | CASSLVGTRDRDEQYF | TGTGCCAGCAGCTTAGTAGGGACTAGAGACAGGGACGAGCAGTACTTC
TRBJ1-2 | TRBV19 | . | . | CASSGASSTYGYTF | TGTGCCAGTAGTGGGGCGTCTTCTACTTATGGCTACACCTTC
TRBJ2-3 | TRBV7-4 | . | TRBD2 | CASSPIGTSLGTVTDTQYF | TGTGCCAGCAGCCCAATTGGGACTAGCCTTGGGACGGTCACAGATACGCAGTATTTT
TRBJ2-7 | TRBV5-1 | . | TRBD2 | CASRLRTSGAYEQYF | TGCGCCAGCAGGTTGCGGACTAGCGGTGCCTACGAGCAGTACTTC
TRBJ2-1 | TRBV19 | once | . | CASSIVPGQQYWNEQFF | TGTGCCAGTAGTATAGTACCGGGACAACAGTATTGGAATGAGCAGTTCTTC
TRBJ2-7 | TRBV4-3 | . | . | CASSAGASGAYEQYF | TGCGCCAGCAGCGCGGGGGCGTCGGGAGCCTACGAGCAGTACTTC
TRBJ2-5 | TRBV29-1 | . | . | CSVVAGTETQYF | TGCAGCGTTGTGGCGGGGACGGAGACCCAGTACTTC
TRBJ2-6 | TRBV5-1 | . | TRBD2 | CASSKAGGGAGANVLTF | TGCGCCAGCAGCAAGGCGGGGGGGGGCGCTGGGGCCAACGTCCTGACTTTC
TRBJ1-1 | TRBV27 | once | . | CASSLSSRLNTEAFF | TGTGCCAGCAGTTTATCTAGCAGACTGAACACTGAAGCTTTCTTT
TRBJ2-2 | TRBV11-2 | . | . | CASTTGFGELFF | TGTGCCAGCACCACCGGATTTGGGGAGCTGTTTTTT
TRBJ2-7 | TRBV4-1 | . | . | CASSQELLFGSYEQYF | TGCGCCAGCAGCCAAGAATTGCTGTTTGGCTCCTACGAGCAGTACTTC
TRBJ2-3 | TRBV9 | . | TRBD2 | CASSLLGAGGPGDTQYF | TGTGCCAGCAGCCTCCTAGGAGCGGGGGGGCCGGGGGATACGCAGTATTTT
TRBJ1-1 | TRBV19 | . | . | CASIGDGTEAFF | TGTGCCAGTATCGGGGACGGTACTGAAGCTTTCTTT
TRBJ1-3 | TRBV6-5 | . | . | CASRRGVGNTIYF | TGTGCCAGCAGGCGGGGGGTGGGAAACACCATATATTTT
TRBJ2-1 | TRBV10-3 | few | . | CAISDLQYNEQFF | TGTGCCATCAGTGATCTGCAATACAATGAGCAGTTCTTC
TRBJ2-1 | TRBV4-1 | . | TRBD1 | CASSQTGGESYNEQFF | TGCGCCAGCAGCCAAACAGGGGGCGAGTCCTACAATGAGCAGTTCTTC
TRBJ1-2 | TRBV5-1 | . | TRBD1 | CASSTGTGDGYTF | TGCGCCAGCAGCACCGGGACAGGGGATGGCTACACCTTC
TRBJ2-1 | TRBV4-2 | . | . | CASSQACRSNEQFF | TGTGCCAGCAGCCAAGCCTGTCGATCCAATGAGCAGTTCTTC